The 23 T cell receptor beta chains reported below all come from one sample, sequenced in a study of PD-1 blockade in classical Hodgkin lymphoma. Produced via immunoSEQ multiplex PCR; TCRdb's table is partial and in-frame only. The sample consists of 25,000 to 35,000 clones, around 83% of them appearing once. The sample's time point: cycle 4 day 1 (C4D1), after 6 weeks of nivolumab. The patients all showed relapse after autologous stem cell transplantation, while their brentuximab vedotin exposure varied. Thawed PBMCs yielded CD4+ T cells through magnetic negative selection. This sample comprised CD4+ T cells from blood, obtained before the fourth cycle of nivolumab. Receptor source: a human donor with classical Hodgkin lymphoma.

There are a few counts of this clone. This chain uses TRBV2 with TRBJ1-5; no reliable D call. The germline V gene encodes CDR1 SNHLY and CDR2 FYNNEI. CDR3 length equals 13 residues. V was pared by 6 bases and J by 6 bases, with 12 bases between. The CDR3 protein is CASRPKSSQPQHF. The CDR3 DNA reads TGTGCCAGCAGACCGAAGAGTAGTCAGCCCCAGCATTTT. Full variable domain (missing parts from reference TRBV2 and TRBJ1-5): EPEVTQTPSHQVTQMGQEVILRCVPISNHLYFYWYRQILGQKVEFLVSFYNNEISEKSEIFDDQFSVERPDGSNFTLKIRSTKLEDSAMYFCASRPKSSQPQHFGDGTRLSIL.

The chain couples TRBV4-3 to TRBJ2-7; D is undetermined. This CDR3 comprises 14 residues. Germline-derived CDR1 and CDR2 are LGHNA and YSLEER. V was trimmed by 0 bases and J by 8 bases, leaving 14 bases between them. CDR3 region: CASSQEARSMKQYF. The CDR3 bases are TGCGCCAGCAGCCAAGAGGCCCGTTCGATGAAGCAGTACTTC.

The chain carries TRBV6-1 and TRBJ1-2; no reliable D call. In germline, CDR1 is MNHNS, CDR2 SASEGT. The CDR3 is 13 residues long. Trimming pared 5 bases from V and 3 bases from J, leaving 10 bases between. The CDR3 reads CASSPSRDYGYTF. The CDR3 nucleotides read TGTGCCAGCAGTCCGTCAAGGGACTATGGCTACACCTTC.

The chain carries TRBV5-1 and TRBJ1-2; TRBD1 might be the D (6 bases). Germline V gene sequence: CDR1 SGHRS, CDR2 YFSETQ. The CDR3 runs 14 residues. Trimming left V 0 bases short and J 7 bases short, with 13 bases between. For the CDR3, the DNA is TGCGCCAGCAGCTTGGGTAGGGGGGCGAGTGGCTACACCTTC. Translated, it gives CASSLGRGASGYTF.

CDR3 in DNA: TGTGCCAGTAGTGGGACGTCTGAGAACTATGGCTACACCTTC. This codes for CASSGTSENYGYTF. The chain employs TRBV19 and TRBJ1-2, with D perhaps TRBD1 (5 bases). V lost 5 bases to trimming and J lost 2 bases, with 12 bases between them. The CDR3 sequence is 14 residues long. Per germline, CDR1 LNHDA and CDR2 SQIVND (reference sequence).

The V call is TRBV2, the J call TRBJ2-5; no definite D call. V was cut by 3 bases and J by 5 bases, with 10 bases left in between. CDR3 size: 13 residues. Germline lookup yields CDR1 SNHLY and CDR2 FYNNEI. CDR3 nucleotide sequence: TGTGCCAGCAGTGAGTCGGGCGCGGAGACCCAGTACTTC. This encodes CASSESGAETQYF.

This clone was seen once. The V gene is TRBV19, the J gene TRBJ1-2; 7 positions match TRBD1. Trimming at V came to 5 bases and at J to 1 base, leaving 4 bases not matched to a gene. The CDR3 sequence is 14 residues long. Germline V gene data show CDR1 as LNHDA and CDR2 as SQIVND (reference sequence). CDR3 sequence (DNA): TGTGCCAGTAGTTTGGCAGGGGGTAACTATGGCTACACCTTC. As protein: CASSLAGGNYGYTF.

The rearrangement uses TRBV10-3 and TRBJ2-7; D uncertain. The CDR3 length is 12 residues. V was trimmed by 4 bases and J by 2 bases, leaving 6 bases between them. The germline CDR1 and CDR2 sequences are ENHRY and SYGVKD. CDR3 sequence (DNA): TGTGCCATCAGTGGGCCCCCCTACGAGCAGTACTTC. The encoded protein is CAISGPPYEQYF.

On this clone: The conserved final phenylalanine or tryptophan is absent from the CDR3, which likely points to a read error. The DNA is omitted, as the CDR3 cannot be located on it reliably, and the CDR3 follows TCRdb's listing. CDR3: CSAYYRDSPSL. V gene TRBV20-1 combines with J gene TRBJ1-2; TRBD1 is the table's D call and was not checked against the DNA. The CDR3 spans 11 residues, counting both ends. The germline V gene encodes CDR1 DFQATT and CDR2 SNEGSKA (reference sequence).

In this sample, this clone turned up once. This sequence joins TRBV10-3 and TRBJ1-1; D gene uncertain. Trimming left V 2 bases short and J 0 bases short, with 4 bases between. The germline gives CDR1 ENHRY, CDR2 SYGVKD. The CDR3 totals 13 residues. CDR3 loop: CAISEVMNTEAFF. The CDR3 region has the DNA TGTGCCATCAGTGAGGTCATGAACACTGAAGCTTTCTTT.

V gene TRBV5-1 combines with J gene TRBJ1-3; D may be TRBD1 (5 bases). The germline V gene has CDR1 SGHRS and CDR2 YFSETQ. This CDR3 contains 15 residues. Deletions cut 4 bases from V and 4 bases from J, with 15 bases between. CDR3 loop: CASSPPQGSGNTIYF. CDR3 DNA: TGCGCCAGCAGCCCACCCCAGGGTTCAGGAAACACCATATATTTT.

This clone was seen just once. The chain links TRBV11-2 to TRBJ2-7; maybe TRBD2 (7 bases). The CDR3 is 17 residues long. Per the germline V gene, CDR1 is SGHAT and CDR2 is FQNNGV. V dropped 5 bases and J dropped 6 bases, with 26 bases sitting between them. The DNA for the CDR3 is TGTGCCAGCAGCCTCGAAGGGGGGAGGGCCGGTAGGGGCGAGCAGTACTTC. The encoded protein is CASSLEGGRAGRGEQYF.

The CDR3 is CASSDGRTDTQYF. The CDR3 DNA follows: TGTGCCAGCAGTGACGGACGCACAGATACGCAGTATTTT. The rearrangement uses TRBV6-1 and TRBJ2-3; the D is unclear. Trimming removed 3 bases from V and 1 base from J, with 5 bases in between. Germline V gives CDR1 MNHNS, CDR2 SASEGT. CDR3 size: 13 residues.

The rearrangement links TRBV25-1 to TRBJ1-5; D unclear. CDR3 length equals 18 residues. V lost 4 bases and J lost 0, with 19 bases in between. Germline lookup yields CDR1 MGHDK and CDR2 SYGVNS. The CDR3 DNA reads TGTGCCAGCAGTGCAGAACCTACGACCGTGCATAGCAATCAGCCCCAGCATTTT. Translating it yields CASSAEPTTVHSNQPQHF.

This clone appeared a few times. The chain combines TRBV7-9 with TRBJ1-2; possibly TRBD1 for D (6 bases). The CDR3 sequence is 13 residues long. The germline V and J ends were trimmed by 2 bases and 8 bases, with 12 bases remaining between them. The germline gives CDR1 SEHNR, CDR2 FQNEAQ (reference sequence). CDR3 sequence: CASSLPQGRGYTF. In DNA, the CDR3 is TGTGCCAGCAGCTTACCACAGGGCCGAGGCTACACCTTC.

The V and J genes are TRBV6-5 and TRBJ2-1; D call uncertain. Germline V gene sequence: CDR1 MNHEY, CDR2 SVGAGI. Trimming cost V 2 bases and J 4 bases, with 9 bases left between them. The CDR3 runs 14 residues. CDR3 residues: CASSYQTRYNEQFF. CDR3 DNA: TGTGCCAGCAGTTACCAGACCCGATACAATGAGCAGTTCTTC.

This clone appeared a single time. This rearrangement joins TRBV7-9 to TRBJ1-1; D possibly corresponds to TRBD1 (5 bases). Germline V gene sequence: CDR1 SEHNR, CDR2 FQNEAQ (reference sequence). The V end was cut by 2 bases, the J end by 1 base, with 5 bases between. The CDR3 length is 13 residues. In DNA form, the CDR3 reads TGTGCCAGCAGCTTACAGGGGAACACTGAAGCTTTCTTT. Its translation is CASSLQGNTEAFF.

This clone was seen a single time. V usage is TRBV6-1 and J usage is TRBJ2-7; TRBD1 agrees at 10 bases. The trim removed 10 bases at V and 4 bases at J, leaving 13 bases unmatched. The CDR3 runs to 15 residues. The V gene's germline CDR1 is MNHNS and CDR2 SASEGT. CDR3 region: CATRPGTGDRYEQYF. In DNA, the CDR3 is TGTGCCACGAGACCCGGGACAGGGGATCGGTACGAGCAGTACTTC.

The V call is TRBV5-1, the J call TRBJ2-7; no clear D gene. Trimming cost V 1 base and J 5 bases, with 10 bases left between them. The length of the CDR3 is 13 residues. Germline V gene lookup returns CDR1 SGHRS and CDR2 YFSETQ. The CDR3 protein is CASSLTSQNEQYF. Written as DNA, the CDR3 is TGCGCCAGCAGCTTGACCAGCCAGAACGAGCAGTACTTC.

The chain carries TRBV2 and TRBJ1-6, with unresolved D. The germline CDR1 and CDR2 sequences are SNHLY and FYNNEI. Trimming cost V 2 bases and J 7 bases, with 12 bases left between them. The CDR3 runs 15 residues. The CDR3 spells CASSERILSNSPLHF. The CDR3 nucleotides are TGTGCCAGCAGTGAAAGGATTTTGAGCAATTCACCCCTCCACTTT.

This clone was detected once. The CDR3 DNA is TGTGCCAGTAGTATGTTGTGGGGGGCTGGCAATCAGCCCCAGCATTTT. Amino acid sequence: CASSMLWGAGNQPQHF. The chain is built from TRBV19 and TRBJ1-5, with a possible D match to TRBD1 (6 bases). This CDR3 contains 16 residues. V was cut by 3 bases and J by 2 bases, with 14 bases left in between. CDR1 and CDR2 (germline): LNHDA, SQIVND (reference sequence).

The genes are TRBV10-2 and TRBJ1-3; maybe TRBD1 (5 bases). Germline assignment: CDR1 WSHSY and CDR2 SAAADI. V lost 2 bases to trimming and J lost 0 bases, with 11 bases between them. This CDR3 region has 16 residues. In nucleotides, the CDR3 is TGCGCCAGCAGTGAGCGGGGGAAAAGCTCTGGAAACACCATATATTTT. This encodes CASSERGKSSGNTIYF.

This chain uses TRBV7-4 with TRBJ2-1; 10 bases align to TRBD2. The CDR3 length is 23 residues. Trimming cost V 0 bases and J 3 bases; bases outside gene matches: 23. CDR1 SGHVT and CDR2 SQSDAQ come from the germline V gene. The CDR3 DNA follows: TGTGCCAGCAGCTTAGCCGAGGGACTAGCGAGTCCTGTCGGACAAATTAACTACAATGAGCAGTTCTTC. Its translation: CASSLAEGLASPVGQINYNEQFF.